Included here is one T cell receptor (beta chain) sequence, with context. Its antigen is currently unknown. MiXCR, run by TCRdb on the RT-PCR reads, gives a single entry per CDR3 protein. The sample contains fewer than 550,000 distinct CDR3 sequences, around 25% of which appear only once. The CDR3 contains 13 residues. Between the trimmed V and J ends, which lost 0 bases and 10 bases, there was a span of 12 bases. Germline values: CDR1 SQVTM, CDR2 ANQGSEA. This specimen belongs to a study of response to subunit inactivated influenza vaccine. Study-level results: A suggestion made by the authors is that each seasonal influenza vaccination recruits few new T cells.

The V gene is TRBV29-1, the J gene TRBJ1-4; no firm D call. Material: CD4+ T cells sorted from PBMCs, obtained roughly 5 days after vaccination. This clonotype originated in a man aged 50 or older who received an inactivated influenza vaccine. The CDR3, as DNA: TGCAGCGTTGAAGACAGCTCACGGGGAAAACTGTTTTTT. This translates into CSVEDSSRGKLFF.